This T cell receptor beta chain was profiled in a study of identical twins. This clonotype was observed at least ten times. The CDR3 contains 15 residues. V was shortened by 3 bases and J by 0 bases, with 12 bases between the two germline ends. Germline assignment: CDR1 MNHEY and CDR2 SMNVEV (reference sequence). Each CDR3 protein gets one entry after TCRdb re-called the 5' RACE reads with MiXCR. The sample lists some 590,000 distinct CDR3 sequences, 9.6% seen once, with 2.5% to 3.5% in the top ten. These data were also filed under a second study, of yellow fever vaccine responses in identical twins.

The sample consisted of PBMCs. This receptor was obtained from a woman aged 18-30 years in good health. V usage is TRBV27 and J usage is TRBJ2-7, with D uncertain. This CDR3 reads CASSFLAQSSYEQYF. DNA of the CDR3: TGTGCCAGCAGTTTTCTCGCACAAAGCTCCTACGAGCAGTACTTC.